The 25 T cell receptor beta chains below come from one sample, sequenced in a study of T cells in localized non-small cell lung cancer. Profiled with immunoSEQ multiplex PCR; TCRdb holds only in-frame clones, not every one. Here the sample spans 20,000 to 25,000 clones, 85% to 90% being singletons. The sequenced sample was peripheral blood, obtained before any cancer treatment. These receptors were obtained from a male donor at least 60 years old with stage I lung adenocarcinoma.

The chain couples TRBV19 to TRBJ1-2; the match to TRBD1 covers 7 bases. Losses at the gene ends were 2 bases for V and 2 bases for J; bases not matched to a gene: 5. The CDR3 is 15 residues long. Germline values: CDR1 LNHDA, CDR2 SQIVND (reference sequence). CDR3 protein: CASSITPGGNYGYTF. The CDR3 DNA is TGTGCCAGTAGTATAACGCCAGGGGGAAACTATGGCTACACCTTC.

The chain uses TRBV28 and TRBJ2-2; no firm D call. CDR1 and CDR2 from the germline V gene are MDHEN and SYDVKM. Between the trimmed V and J ends, which lost 3 bases and 6 bases, there was a span of 11 bases. The CDR3 sequence is 14 residues long. The CDR3 region has the DNA TGTGCCAGCAGTTTTCTTATTTTTCCCGGGGAGCTGTTTTTT. Translation gives CASSFLIFPGELFF.

The chain combines TRBV9 with TRBJ2-2; tentatively, D is TRBD2 (6 bases). The germline CDR1 and CDR2 sequences are SGDLS and YYNGEE. The CDR3 is 16 residues long. Trimming removed 1 base at V and 1 base at J, with 11 bases between. The CDR3: CASSVSGGGNTGELFF. The CDR3 DNA reads TGTGCCAGCAGCGTATCCGGGGGAGGGAACACCGGGGAGCTGTTTTTT. Based on the CDR3 plus reference TRBV9 and TRBJ2-2, the full variable domain is DSGVTQTPKHLITATGQRVTLRCSPRSGDLSVYWYQQSLDQGLQFLIQYYNGEERAKGNILERFSAQQFPDLHSELNLSSLELGDSALYFCASSVSGGGNTGELFFGEGSRLTVL.

The V call is TRBV15, the J call TRBJ1-3; D is perhaps TRBD1 (6 bases). Trimming cost V 3 bases and J 0 bases, with 9 bases left between them. The CDR3 consists of 15 residues. Germline-derived CDR1 and CDR2 are LNHNV and YYDKDF (reference sequence). In DNA form, the CDR3 reads TGTGCCACCAGCAGCCAGACAGGCTCTGGAAACACCATATATTTT. This encodes CATSSQTGSGNTIYF. The full variable domain, completed using reference TRBV15 and TRBJ1-3, is DAMVIQNPRYQVTQFGKPVTLSCSQTLNHNVMYWYQQKSSQAPKLLFHYYDKDFNNEADTPDNFQSRRPNTSFCFLDIRSPGLGDTAMYLCATSSQTGSGNTIYFGEGSWLTVV.

This clone showed up just once. The chain is built from TRBV27 and TRBJ1-2; D is possibly TRBD1 (5 bases). The V end was cut by 5 bases, the J end by 0 bases, with 10 bases between. Germline CDR1 is MNHEY and CDR2 is SMNVEV (reference sequence). This CDR3 has 14 residues. The CDR3 DNA reads TGTGCCAGCAGTCGGAACAGGCCTAACTATGGCTACACCTTC. This sequence encodes CASSRNRPNYGYTF.

The gene calls are TRBV28 and TRBJ1-6; D uncertain. The germline CDR1 and CDR2 sequences are MDHEN and SYDVKM. V lost 8 bases and J 6 bases, leaving 14 bases between the germline ends. This CDR3 comprises 14 residues. The CDR3 loop is CASRRSNRNSPLHF. CDR3 sequence (DNA): TGTGCCAGCCGAAGGTCGAACCGTAATTCACCCCTCCACTTT.

This sequence joins TRBV5-4 and TRBJ2-3; 9 bases line up with TRBD1. V shed 4 bases, J shed 4 bases, and the junction held 7 bases outside the gene matches. The CDR3 consists of 15 residues. CDR1 SGHNT and CDR2 YYREEE come from the germline V gene (reference sequence). The CDR3 nucleotides are TGTGCCAGCAGCCAAGGGACAGGGAGGCCAGATACGCAGTATTTT. Translated: CASSQGTGRPDTQYF.

The rearrangement uses TRBV11-2 and TRBJ2-2, with 8 bases that match TRBD2. Germline V lookup: CDR1 SGHAT, CDR2 FQNNGV. This CDR3 has 16 residues. Trimming cost V 6 bases and J 1 base; bases outside gene matches: 7. CDR3 amino acids: CASRSSGTGNTGELFF. CDR3 nucleotides: TGTGCCAGCAGGAGTAGCGGGACCGGGAACACCGGGGAGCTGTTTTTT.

This clone has a single count. Distinct nucleotide sequences in the sample also encode this CDR3. The V and J genes are TRBV5-6 and TRBJ2-1; 7 bases fit TRBD2. The CDR3 runs 17 residues. J lost 6 bases, V lost 0 bases, and 12 bases had no gene match. Germline V CDR1 and CDR2: SGHDT, YYEEEE. The chain's CDR3 is CASSLGGASGGTNEQFF. In nucleotides, the CDR3 is TGTGCCAGCAGCTTGGGCGGCGCTAGCGGAGGTACCAATGAGCAGTTCTTC.

The rearrangement joins TRBV15 to TRBJ2-2; TRBD1 matches at 7 bases. The CDR3 consists of 14 residues. Per the germline V gene, CDR1 is LNHNV and CDR2 is YYDKDF (reference sequence). V gave up 1 base and J gave up 4 bases; unmatched junction bases: 0. The CDR3 nucleotides are TGTGCCACCAGCAGAGGGGACAGCACCGGGGAGCTGTTTTTT. Translating gives CATSRGDSTGELFF.

The chain links TRBV29-1 to TRBJ2-2; 7 positions agree with TRBD1. V lost 4 bases and J lost 1; bases outside the gene matches: 3. The CDR3 extends over 14 amino acids. In germline, CDR1 is SQVTM, CDR2 ANQGSEA. The CDR3 is CSVAWTGNTGELFF. The CDR3 coding sequence is TGCAGCGTTGCTTGGACAGGGAACACCGGGGAGCTGTTTTTT.

The chain links TRBV5-1 to TRBJ1-1; D ambiguous. CDR1 and CDR2 from the germline V gene are SGHRS and YFSETQ. The CDR3 runs 13 residues. Trimming shortened V by 1 base and J by 4 bases, and 8 bases separated the two germline ends. The CDR3 nucleotides read TGCGCCAGCAGCTTGTCACTGGGCACTGAAGCTTTCTTT. Translation gives CASSLSLGTEAFF.

This clone was counted a few times. This chain links TRBV30 with TRBJ1-5; D gene uncertain. Germline CDR1 reads GTSNPN; CDR2 reads SVGIG (reference sequence). Trimming cost V 1 base and J 4 bases, with 8 bases left between them. CDR3 length equals 13 residues. CDR3 nucleotides: TGTGCCTGGAGTGAGACATTTAATCAGCCCCAGCATTTT. Its protein product is CAWSETFNQPQHF. Filled out from reference TRBV30 and TRBJ1-5, the complete variable domain reads SQTIHQWPATLVQPVGSPLSLECTVEGTSNPNLYWYRQAAGRGLQLLFYSVGIGQISSEVPQNLSASRPQDRQFILSSKKLLLSDSGFYLCAWSETFNQPQHFGDGTRLSIL.

This sequence joins TRBV5-1 and TRBJ2-7; TRBD1 matches 10 bases. V was pared by 5 bases and J by 4 bases, with 12 bases of the junction left unmatched. From germline, CDR1 is SGHRS and CDR2 YFSETQ. This CDR3 region has 16 residues. The CDR3 region has the DNA TGCGCCAGCAGTCGCACCGGGACAGGGGAGAGGTACGAGCAGTACTTC. It encodes CASSRTGTGERYEQYF.

The chain recombines TRBV30 with TRBJ1-2, with 9 bases identical to TRBD1. V shed 0 bases, J shed 1 base, and the junction held 12 bases outside the gene matches. The CDR3 contains 18 residues. Germline lookup yields CDR1 GTSNPN and CDR2 SVGIG (reference sequence). CDR3: CAWSVPYLGQGHNYGYTF. CDR3 sequence (DNA): TGTGCCTGGAGTGTACCCTACCTTGGACAGGGGCATAACTATGGCTACACCTTC.

This clone was counted a single time. The J gene is TRBJ2-2, the V gene TRBV19; 7 bases match TRBD1. V lost 6 bases and J lost 3; bases outside the gene matches: 13. CDR1 and CDR2 (germline): LNHDA, SQIVND (reference sequence). This CDR3 spans 17 amino acids. The CDR3 nucleotides read TGTGCCAGTAGGATAAAGACGAACAGGGGTGACACCGGGGAGCTGTTTTTT. It is translated as CASRIKTNRGDTGELFF.

The V gene is TRBV28, the J gene TRBJ1-1; no definite D call. Trimming removed 6 bases from V and 4 bases from J, with 12 bases in between. Germline-derived CDR1 and CDR2 are MDHEN and SYDVKM. This CDR3 has 13 amino acids. The CDR3 sequence is CASSPPQLTEAFF. The DNA of the CDR3 is TGTGCCAGCAGCCCCCCGCAGCTCACTGAAGCTTTCTTT.

The chain uses TRBV29-1 and TRBJ2-2; D is ambiguous. The germline gives CDR1 SQVTM, CDR2 ANQGSEA. V was cut by 5 bases and J by 0 bases, with 7 bases left in between. The CDR3 sequence is 13 residues long. The CDR3 DNA sequence: TGCAGCGTTCAGGTCGCGAACACCGGGGAGCTGTTTTTT. Its translation is CSVQVANTGELFF.

The V gene is TRBV4-1, the J gene TRBJ1-2, with a tentative D call TRBD1 (6 bases). Germline CDR1 and CDR2: MGHRA and YSYEKL. This CDR3 comprises 15 residues. V was pared by 1 base and J by 4 bases, with 13 bases between. CDR3 coding DNA: TGCGCCAGCAGCCAAGTAAACAGGGAAGGCTATGGCTACACCTTC. Its protein is CASSQVNREGYGYTF.

The gene calls are TRBV5-1 and TRBJ2-3; D uncertain. Trimming took 4 bases from V and 0 from J, leaving 15 bases between them. The CDR3 contains 16 residues. The germline V gene encodes CDR1 SGHRS and CDR2 YFSETQ. The CDR3 is CASSVDGFSSTDTQYF. The CDR3 region has the DNA TGCGCCAGCAGCGTGGACGGATTCTCTAGCACAGATACGCAGTATTTT.

CDR3 loop: CASSFDPARNEQFF. The CDR3 DNA follows: TGTGCCAGCAGCTTTGACCCGGCTAGGAATGAGCAGTTCTTC. V usage is TRBV11-1 and J usage is TRBJ2-1; D not resolved. The CDR3 loop spans 14 amino acids. V was trimmed by 3 bases and J by 7 bases, leaving 13 bases between them. In germline, CDR1 is SGHAT, CDR2 FQDESV (reference sequence).

The rearrangement uses TRBV15 and TRBJ2-2, with 9 bases aligning to TRBD1. Trimming took 3 bases from V and 6 from J; bases not matched to a gene: 14. The CDR3 spans 18 residues. Germline V gene data show CDR1 as LNHNV and CDR2 as YYDKDF (reference sequence). Here the CDR3 DNA reads TGTGCCACCAGCAGTTGGGGGCTACAGGGGGCGTCCCCCGGGGAGCTGTTTTTT. As protein: CATSSWGLQGASPGELFF. The full variable domain, in which reference TRBV15 and TRBJ2-2 provide the parts outside the CDR3, is DAMVIQNPRYQVTQFGKPVTLSCSQTLNHNVMYWYQQKSSQAPKLLFHYYDKDFNNEADTPDNFQSRRPNTSFCFLDIRSPGLGDTAMYLCATSSWGLQGASPGELFFGEGSRLTVL.

This sequence joins TRBV30 and TRBJ2-5, with 7 bases identical to TRBD2. The ends lost 2 bases at V and 2 bases at J; junction bases unmatched: 5. Germline lookup yields CDR1 GTSNPN and CDR2 SVGIG (reference sequence). The CDR3 runs to 14 residues. DNA of the CDR3: TGTGCCTGGAGTCAAGGGAGGGCTCAAGAGACCCAGTACTTC. Translation: CAWSQGRAQETQYF.

This clone was observed once. The chain has TRBV10-2 and TRBJ2-7; TRBD1 matches at 10 bases. The CDR3 consists of 16 residues. V lost 3 bases to trimming and J lost 2 bases; unmatched junction nucleotides: 7. CDR1 WSHSY and CDR2 SAAADI come from the germline V gene. The CDR3 nucleotides are TGCGCCAGCAGTGACGCCGGGACAGGGGCCACCTACGAGCAGTACTTC. Encoded protein: CASSDAGTGATYEQYF.

The table lists this clone with a count of one. The rearrangement links TRBV10-3 to TRBJ2-7, with 9 bases matching TRBD1. The CDR3 spans 13 residues. Germline trimming cut 6 bases from V and 2 bases from J; bases unmatched to any gene: 2. Germline V gene data show CDR1 as ENHRY and CDR2 as SYGVKD. Here the CDR3 reads CAIRGTGPYEQYF. CDR3 nucleotide sequence: TGTGCCATCAGGGGGACAGGGCCCTACGAGCAGTACTTC.